The 32 T cell receptor beta chains presented below share a single source sample, sequenced in a study of cytomegalovirus exposure and HLA in healthy donors. PCR involved 60 Vbeta and 13 Jbeta primers. Some clones are missing from TCRdb's copy, which holds only in-frame ones; the method was immunoSEQ multiplex PCR. The repertoire holds 150,000 to 250,000 clones, approximately 85% seen once, with approximately 2.4% in the top ten. The sample taken for sequencing was PBMCs. The receptors originated from a woman between 50 and 59 years old in good health and CMV-seronegative.

Points on this clone: This same CDR3 is encoded by further DNA sequences in the sample. The rearrangement links TRBV18 to TRBJ2-3, with 7 bases fitting TRBD1. The CDR3 consists of 14 residues. With 3 bases clipped from V and 2 bases from J, the junction kept 2 bases outside the gene matches. Germline V CDR1 and CDR2: KGHSH, LQKENI. DNA for the CDR3: TGTGCCAGCTCACCCGGGACAGCCACAGATACGCAGTATTTT. It codes for CASSPGTATDTQYF.

This clone was detected only a few times. The chain couples TRBV4-2 to TRBJ1-3, with TRBD1 matching 9 bases. This CDR3 region has 17 residues. Germline CDR1 LGHNA, CDR2 YNFKEQ. The ends lost 1 base at V and 1 base at J; junction bases unmatched: 5. The CDR3 bases are TGTGCCAGCAGCCAAGGAAACAGGGGGCCGTCTGGAAACACCATATATTTT. Amino acid sequence: CASSQGNRGPSGNTIYF.

The chain is built from TRBV28 and TRBJ2-7; 9 bases line up with TRBD1. The V gene's germline CDR1 is MDHEN and CDR2 SYDVKM. J was trimmed by 1 base and V by 6 bases; bases with no gene match: 7. The CDR3 is 15 amino acids. The CDR3 reads CASRQSGTGSYEQYF. CDR3 sequence (DNA): TGTGCCAGCAGGCAATCCGGGACAGGGTCCTACGAGCAGTACTTC.

The genes are TRBV6-6 and TRBJ1-2, with D possibly matching TRBD1 (6 bases). The CDR3 is 15 residues long. The germline gives CDR1 MNHNY, CDR2 SVGAGI (reference sequence). V was trimmed by 4 bases and J by 4 bases, leaving 16 bases between them. This CDR3 reads CASSSPRGEGYGYTF. The CDR3 bases are TGTGCCAGCAGTTCCCCAAGGGGGGAGGGCTATGGCTACACCTTC.

About this clone itself: An end of the junction differs from the germline gene, which may be a read error. The genes are TRBV4-2 and TRBJ2-3; 7 bases align to TRBD2. From germline, CDR1 is LGHNA and CDR2 YNFKEQ. The CDR3 extends over 17 amino acids. This chain's CDR3 is CASSQDRAGESIDTQYF. CDR3 in DNA: TGTGCCAGCAGCCAAGATCGGGCGGGAGAAAGCATAGATACGCAGTATTTT.

The chain has TRBV10-1 and TRBJ2-1; 8 positions agree with TRBD2. V dropped 10 bases and J dropped 10; count of bases not matched to a gene: 15. The CDR3 consists of 14 residues. Germline CDR1 reads WNHNN; CDR2 reads SYGVQD (reference sequence). Here the CDR3 reads CANPGGGAVREQFF. The CDR3 region has the DNA TGCGCCAATCCGGGGGGGGGCGCTGTACGGGAGCAGTTCTTC.

This rearrangement joins TRBV6-1 to TRBJ2-2; 8 bases map to TRBD1. Germline assignment: CDR1 MNHNS and CDR2 SASEGT. The ends lost 6 bases at V and 4 bases at J; junction bases unmatched: 7. The CDR3 spans 15 residues. This CDR3 is CASRLDRGRTGELFF. The DNA of the CDR3 is TGTGCCAGCAGGCTCGACAGGGGTCGCACCGGGGAGCTGTTTTTT.

This chain joins TRBV18 and TRBJ1-1, with a possible D match to TRBD1 (5 bases). The CDR3 is 14 amino acids. Germline CDR1 KGHSH, CDR2 LQKENI. Trimming left V 6 bases short and J 0 bases short, with 11 bases between. The CDR3 nucleotides read TGTGCCAGCTCGCCCCGACAGCTGAACACTGAAGCTTTCTTT. Residues: CASSPRQLNTEAFF.

The V call is TRBV9, the J call TRBJ2-3; TRBD2 matches 11 bases. CDR1 and CDR2 (germline): SGDLS, YYNGEE. V lost 2 bases to trimming and J lost 1 base; unmatched junction nucleotides: 6. The CDR3 length is 17 residues. CDR3 DNA sequence: TGTGCCAGCAGCGTTCTCCCGACTAGCGGGGGCACAGATACGCAGTATTTT. The encoded protein is CASSVLPTSGGTDTQYF.

This clone was counted a single time. The chain uses TRBV28 and TRBJ2-7; D is unclear. The V and J ends lost 5 bases and 4 bases respectively, with 15 bases between them. The germline CDR1 and CDR2 sequences are MDHEN and SYDVKM. The CDR3 has 14 residues. The DNA for the CDR3 is TGTGCCAGCAGTGCGACGTCTAGTTCGTACGAGCAGTACTTC. Amino acid sequence: CASSATSSSYEQYF.

J is TRBJ2-3 and V is TRBV7-9, with 7 bases fitting TRBD2. The CDR3 loop spans 18 amino acids. V lost 2 bases and J lost 4; bases outside the gene matches: 15. In germline, CDR1 is SEHNR, CDR2 FQNEAQ (reference sequence). The CDR3 is CASSLIASGPFGADTQYF. DNA of the CDR3: TGTGCCAGCAGCTTAATCGCTAGCGGACCCTTCGGGGCAGATACGCAGTATTTT.

About this clone itself: An end of the junction differs from the germline gene, which may be a read error. V and J are TRBV7-9 and TRBJ2-7, with D perhaps given as TRBD1 or TRBD2 (5 bases each). The CDR3 length is 12 residues. The V gene's germline CDR1 is SEHNR and CDR2 FQNEAQ (reference sequence). The CDR3 DNA is TGTTCCAGCAGAGGGGAAACTTACGAGCAGTACTTC. Translated: CSSRGETYEQYF.

In this sample, this clone turned up once. The V gene is TRBV7-3, the J gene TRBJ2-2, with D perhaps matching TRBD2 (6 bases). V lost 1 base to trimming and J lost 4 bases, with 16 bases between them. The V gene's germline CDR1 is SGHTA and CDR2 FQGTGA. The CDR3 spans 17 residues. CDR3 nucleotides: TGTGCCAGCAGCTTAATAGGTGGAGGGCGCGGCACCGGGGAGCTGTTTTTT. Protein sequence: CASSLIGGGRGTGELFF.

The rearrangement links TRBV7-9 to TRBJ1-2; weak D call: TRBD1 (5 bases). This CDR3 has 14 amino acids. Trimming took off 8 bases at V and 3 bases at J, with 16 bases between the two ends. The germline gives CDR1 SEHNR, CDR2 FQNEAQ (reference sequence). The CDR3 bases are TGTGCCAGCGACAACCTCAGGGAGGACTATGGCTACACCTTC. Encoded protein: CASDNLREDYGYTF.

The V gene is TRBV28, the J gene TRBJ1-5; TRBD1 matches 8 bases. This CDR3 is built from 15 residues. In germline, CDR1 is MDHEN, CDR2 SYDVKM. Germline trimming cut 6 bases from V and 2 bases from J; bases unmatched to any gene: 6. The CDR3 nucleotides read TGTGCCAGCAGGACAGGGGTTTGGCGCAATCAGCCCCAGCATTTT. This codes for CASRTGVWRNQPQHF.

The chain has TRBV10-3 and TRBJ2-5; maybe TRBD1 (6 bases). The germline V gene encodes CDR1 ENHRY and CDR2 SYGVKD. The CDR3 has 13 residues. The V gene lost 0 bases and the J gene lost 4 bases, with 6 bases spanning the gap. The CDR3 DNA reads TGTGCCATCAGTGAGTCAGGGGGAGAGACCCAGTACTTC. Encoded protein: CAISESGGETQYF.

This chain joins TRBV6-4 and TRBJ2-3; tentative D call: TRBD2 (5 bases). CDR3 length equals 13 residues. Germline V gives CDR1 MRHNA, CDR2 SNTAGT. V was cut by 6 bases and J by 6 bases, with 13 bases left in between. CDR3 protein: CASSFGGEDTQYF. The CDR3 coding sequence is TGTGCCAGCAGCTTCGGTGGGGAGGATACGCAGTATTTT.

The chain links TRBV6-5 to TRBJ2-5, with D perhaps matching TRBD2 (6 bases). Germline CDR1 and CDR2: MNHEY and SVGAGI. Trimming stripped 2 bases from V and 3 bases from J, with 10 bases between. This CDR3 contains 14 residues. CDR3 sequence reads: CASSYSGSEETQYF. The CDR3 bases are TGTGCCAGCAGTTACAGCGGGTCTGAAGAGACCCAGTACTTC.

The rearrangement joins TRBV15 to TRBJ2-7, with TRBD2 identical over 9 bases. Germline CDR1 LNHNV, CDR2 YYDKDF (reference sequence). V lost 1 base to trimming and J lost 3 bases; unmatched junction nucleotides: 7. The CDR3 covers 16 residues. The CDR3 loop reads CATSRGPLTSGYEQYF. The CDR3 coding sequence is TGTGCCACCAGCAGAGGCCCTCTGACTAGCGGCTACGAGCAGTACTTC.

DNA for the CDR3: TGTGCCAGCTCACCTGGACAGGGGGTTGTGCAAGAGACCCAGTACTTC. As protein: CASSPGQGVVQETQYF. The rearrangement uses TRBV18 and TRBJ2-5; 10 nucleotides line up with TRBD1. V was clipped by 3 bases and J by 2 bases; unmatched bases: 6. The germline V gene has CDR1 KGHSH and CDR2 LQKENI. This CDR3 comprises 16 residues.

The CDR3 sequence: CASSLSGIGTDTQYF. The CDR3 DNA is TGCGCCAGCAGCTTGTCCGGGATTGGCACAGATACGCAGTATTTT. The chain links TRBV5-1 to TRBJ2-3; possible D gene TRBD2, 5 bases. CDR3 length: 15 residues. Trimming took 1 base from V and 1 from J, leaving 10 bases between them. Germline V gene data show CDR1 as SGHRS and CDR2 as YFSETQ.

This clone was seen only a few times. The chain couples TRBV7-9 to TRBJ2-5, with 12 bases lining up with TRBD1. This CDR3 spans 16 amino acids. Germline V gene sequence: CDR1 SEHNR, CDR2 FQNEAQ (reference sequence). J gave up 3 bases and V 5 bases, and 7 bases lay outside the gene matches. The CDR3 reads CASSPGTGGREETQYF. CDR3 sequence (DNA): TGTGCCAGCAGCCCTGGGACAGGGGGCCGGGAAGAGACCCAGTACTTC.

This clone occurred a few times. The chain recombines TRBV7-9 with TRBJ2-1, with 7 bases aligning to TRBD2. Germline V gene data show CDR1 as SEHNR and CDR2 as FQNEAQ (reference sequence). The CDR3 runs 16 residues. The ends lost 5 bases at V and 3 bases at J; junction bases unmatched: 10. CDR3 nucleotides: TGTGCCAGCAGCCAAGGCCAAGGACTAGGCTACAATGAGCAGTTCTTC. It translates to CASSQGQGLGYNEQFF.

This chain connects TRBV27 to TRBJ1-3; unclear D gene. The CDR3 length is 11 residues. Per germline, CDR1 MNHEY and CDR2 SMNVEV (reference sequence). V lost 11 bases and J lost 4, with 9 bases in between. The CDR3 loop is CAAGLGNTIYF. CDR3 DNA: TGTGCCGCGGGATTAGGAAACACCATATATTTT.

In this sample, this clone turned up a few times. CDR3 nucleotide sequence: TGTGCCAGCAGCTTCCGGGGGGCTGTTCAGCCCCAGCATTTT. Translating gives CASSFRGAVQPQHF. The genes are TRBV28 and TRBJ1-5, with D perhaps matching TRBD1 (6 bases). The CDR3 totals 14 residues. The germline V and J ends were trimmed by 6 bases and 6 bases, with 15 bases remaining between them. Germline V gene lookup returns CDR1 MDHEN and CDR2 SYDVKM.

V gene TRBV6-6 combines with J gene TRBJ1-1; 11 bases align to TRBD1. The CDR3 runs 16 residues. V was clipped by 6 bases and J by 5 bases; unmatched bases: 11. Germline lookup yields CDR1 MNHNY and CDR2 SVGAGI (reference sequence). The CDR3: CASSPAGTGGRTEAFF. DNA of the CDR3: TGTGCCAGCAGCCCCGCGGGGACAGGGGGTCGGACTGAAGCTTTCTTT.

The V call is TRBV7-2, the J call TRBJ1-2, with a tentative D call TRBD1 (5 bases). The CDR3 consists of 14 residues. V dropped 1 base and J dropped 4 bases, with 10 bases sitting between them. Germline loops: CDR1 SGHTA, CDR2 FQGNSA. CDR3 sequence (DNA): TGTGCCAGCAGCTTAGACCCGGGGGGCTATGGCTACACCTTC. It encodes CASSLDPGGYGYTF.

The chain carries TRBV6-6 and TRBJ1-3; D may be TRBD1 (6 bases). The V end lost 6 bases, the J end lost 4 bases, and 13 bases lay between the germline ends. There are 14 residues in the CDR3. The germline CDR1 and CDR2 sequences are MNHNY and SVGAGI (reference sequence). The CDR3 protein is CASSKGRGGNTIYF. The CDR3 bases are TGTGCCAGCAGCAAAGGCAGGGGCGGAAACACCATATATTTT.

The chain joins TRBV7-2 to TRBJ2-5, with 10 bases lining up with TRBD2. After removal of 2 bases from V and 5 bases from J, the junction contained 11 bases not matched to a gene. There are 17 residues in the CDR3. CDR1 is SGHTA, CDR2 FQGNSA, per germline. In nucleotides, the CDR3 is TGTGCCAGCAGCTTAACGTCTAGCGGGAGCTCTGGGGAGACCCAGTACTTC. This sequence encodes CASSLTSSGSSGETQYF.

CDR3 DNA: TGTGCCAGCAGTCCCGGGACTAGCGGGAGAAATGAGCAGTTCTTC. Translation: CASSPGTSGRNEQFF. This chain joins TRBV2 and TRBJ2-1; 14 bases fit TRBD2. CDR3 size: 15 residues. The V gene's germline CDR1 is SNHLY and CDR2 FYNNEI. The trim removed 5 bases at V and 7 bases at J, leaving 4 bases unmatched.

The chain employs TRBV7-2 and TRBJ2-1; 11 bases align to TRBD2. The CDR3 spans 17 residues. Germline CDR1 SGHTA, CDR2 FQGNSA. Trimming removed 0 bases from V and 5 bases from J; junction bases left unmatched: 6. For the CDR3, the DNA is TGTGCCAGCAGCTTAGCGCTTGTTAGCGGGAGGGACAATGAGCAGTTCTTC. As protein: CASSLALVSGRDNEQFF.

The chain employs TRBV11-2 and TRBJ1-2, with 7 bases that match TRBD1. In germline, CDR1 is SGHAT, CDR2 FQNNGV. The CDR3 totals 15 residues. V dropped 3 bases and J dropped 10; count of bases not matched to a gene: 14. The CDR3 sequence is CASSLTGHLEQDYTF. The CDR3 coding sequence is TGTGCCAGCAGCTTGACAGGGCATCTAGAGCAGGACTACACCTTC.